This T cell receptor beta chain was captured in a study of blood T cells in healthy people across ages. To note about this clonotype: As yet, its antigen is unknown.

A sample-barcoded 5' primer and a J-beta primer mix were used in a second PCR of about 7 to 12 cycles. A 12-random-nucleotide template-switch adaptor tagged each cDNA molecule. Samples each returned at least 3 million CDR3-containing paired-end reads. TCRdb recomputed calls from the 5' RACE reads with MiXCR, one row per CDR3 protein. This sample has 1.8 million or so distinct CDR3 sequences, with about two fifths found just once. General study findings and limits: Per-million-T-cell TCR beta diversity fell roughly linearly with age.

Peripheral blood from each donor was collected in a volume of 8 to 10 milliliters. Sequencing used blood. The origin of this receptor is a human donor in good health.

DNA for the CDR3: TGTGCCAGCAGTACCAGTATAGACCAACGAGACTATGGCTACACCTTC. Translated, it gives CASSTSIDQRDYGYTF. The rearrangement uses TRBV6-2 or TRBV6-3 and TRBJ1-2; D gene uncertain. V dropped 5 bases and J dropped 3 bases, with 19 bases sitting between them. CDR3 length equals 16 residues. The germline gives CDR1 MNHEY, CDR2 SVGEGT.